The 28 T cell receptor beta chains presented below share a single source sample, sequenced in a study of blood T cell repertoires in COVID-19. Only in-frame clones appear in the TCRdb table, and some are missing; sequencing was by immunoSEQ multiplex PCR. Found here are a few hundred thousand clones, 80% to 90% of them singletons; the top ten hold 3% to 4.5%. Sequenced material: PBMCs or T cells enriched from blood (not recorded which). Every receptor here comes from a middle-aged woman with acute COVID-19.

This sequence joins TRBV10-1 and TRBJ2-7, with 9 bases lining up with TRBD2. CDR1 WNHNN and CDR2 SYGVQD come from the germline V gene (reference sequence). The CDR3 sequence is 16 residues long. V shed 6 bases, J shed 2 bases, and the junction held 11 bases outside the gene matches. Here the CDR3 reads CASSTSPGTSPYEQYF. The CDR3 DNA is TGCGCCAGCAGCACCTCTCCCGGGACTAGCCCCTACGAGCAGTACTTC.

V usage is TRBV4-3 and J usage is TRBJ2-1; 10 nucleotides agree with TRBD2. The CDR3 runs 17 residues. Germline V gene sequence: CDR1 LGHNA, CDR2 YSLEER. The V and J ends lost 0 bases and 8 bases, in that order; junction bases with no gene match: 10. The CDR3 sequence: CASSQDSEREGLDEQFF. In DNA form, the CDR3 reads TGCGCCAGCAGCCAAGATAGCGAGCGGGAGGGCCTTGATGAGCAGTTCTTC.

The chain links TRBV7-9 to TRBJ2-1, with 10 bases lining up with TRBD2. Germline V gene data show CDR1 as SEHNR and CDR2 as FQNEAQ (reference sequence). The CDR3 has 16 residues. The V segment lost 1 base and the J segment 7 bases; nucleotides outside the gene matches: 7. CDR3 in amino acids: CASSLVGSGRRNEQFF. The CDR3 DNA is TGTGCCAGCAGCTTAGTGGGTAGCGGGAGGCGGAATGAGCAGTTCTTC. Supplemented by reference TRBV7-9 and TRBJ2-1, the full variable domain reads DTGVSQNPRHKITKRGQNVTFRCDPISEHNRLYWYRQTLGQGPEFLTYFQNEAQLEKSRLLSDRFSAERPKGSFSTLEIQRTEQGDSAMYLCASSLVGSGRRNEQFFGPGTRLTVL.

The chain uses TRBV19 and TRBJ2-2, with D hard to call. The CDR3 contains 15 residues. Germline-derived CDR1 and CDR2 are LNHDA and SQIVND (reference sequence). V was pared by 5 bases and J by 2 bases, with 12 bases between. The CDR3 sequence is CASSWLQPNTGELFF. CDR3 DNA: TGTGCCAGTAGTTGGTTACAGCCCAACACCGGGGAGCTGTTTTTT.

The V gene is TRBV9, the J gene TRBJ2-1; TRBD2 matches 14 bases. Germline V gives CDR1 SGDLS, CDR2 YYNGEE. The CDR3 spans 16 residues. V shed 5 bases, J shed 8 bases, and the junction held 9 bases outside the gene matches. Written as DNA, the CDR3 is TGTGCCAGCAGTCCAACCGGGACTAGCGGGAGAGATGAGCAGTTCTTC. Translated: CASSPTGTSGRDEQFF.

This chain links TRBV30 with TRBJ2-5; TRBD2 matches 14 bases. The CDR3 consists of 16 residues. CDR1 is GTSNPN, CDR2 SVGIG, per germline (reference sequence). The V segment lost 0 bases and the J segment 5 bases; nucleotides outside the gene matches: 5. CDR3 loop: CAWSVGTSGRRETQYF. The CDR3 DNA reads TGTGCCTGGAGTGTGGGGACTAGCGGGAGACGGGAGACCCAGTACTTC.

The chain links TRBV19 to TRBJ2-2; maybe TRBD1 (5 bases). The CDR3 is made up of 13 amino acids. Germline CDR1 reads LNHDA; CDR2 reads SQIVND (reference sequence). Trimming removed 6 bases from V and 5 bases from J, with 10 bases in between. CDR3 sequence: CASRGRDTGELFF. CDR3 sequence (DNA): TGTGCCAGTAGGGGCAGGGATACCGGGGAGCTGTTTTTT.

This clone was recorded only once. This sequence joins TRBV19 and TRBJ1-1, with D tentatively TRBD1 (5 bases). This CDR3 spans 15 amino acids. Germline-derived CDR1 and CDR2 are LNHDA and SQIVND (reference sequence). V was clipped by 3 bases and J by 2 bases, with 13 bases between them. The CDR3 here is CASSIVWGTNTEAFF. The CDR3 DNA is TGTGCCAGTAGTATCGTCTGGGGCACTAACACTGAAGCTTTCTTT.

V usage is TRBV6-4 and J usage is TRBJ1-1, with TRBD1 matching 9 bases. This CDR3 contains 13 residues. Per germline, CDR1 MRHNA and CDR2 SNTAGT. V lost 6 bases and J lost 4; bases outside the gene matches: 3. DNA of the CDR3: TGTGCCAGCAGAGGACAGGGGAGCACTGAAGCTTTCTTT. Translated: CASRGQGSTEAFF.

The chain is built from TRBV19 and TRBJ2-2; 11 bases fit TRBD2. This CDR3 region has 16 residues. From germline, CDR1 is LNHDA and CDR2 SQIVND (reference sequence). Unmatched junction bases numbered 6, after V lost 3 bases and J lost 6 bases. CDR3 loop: CASSILSGRGSGELFF. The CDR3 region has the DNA TGTGCCAGTAGTATTCTTAGCGGGAGGGGATCCGGGGAGCTGTTTTTT.

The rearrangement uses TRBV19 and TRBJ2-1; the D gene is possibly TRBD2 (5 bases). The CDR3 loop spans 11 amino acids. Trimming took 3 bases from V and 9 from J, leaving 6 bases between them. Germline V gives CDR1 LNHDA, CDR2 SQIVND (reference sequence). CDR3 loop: CASSIGGEQFF. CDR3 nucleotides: TGTGCCAGTAGTATTGGAGGTGAGCAGTTCTTC.

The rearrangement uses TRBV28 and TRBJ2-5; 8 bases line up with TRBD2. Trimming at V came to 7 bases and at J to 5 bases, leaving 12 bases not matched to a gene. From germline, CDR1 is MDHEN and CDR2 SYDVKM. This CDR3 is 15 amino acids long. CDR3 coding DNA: TGTGCCAGCACTCTCTCTAACGGGAGGGCGGAGACCCAGTACTTC. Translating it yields CASTLSNGRAETQYF.

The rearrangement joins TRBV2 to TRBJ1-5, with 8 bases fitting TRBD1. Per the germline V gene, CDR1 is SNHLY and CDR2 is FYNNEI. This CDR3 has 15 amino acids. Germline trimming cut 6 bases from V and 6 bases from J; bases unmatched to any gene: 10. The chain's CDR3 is CASSATGGPRQPQHF. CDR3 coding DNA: TGTGCCAGCAGCGCTACAGGGGGTCCCCGTCAGCCCCAGCATTTT.

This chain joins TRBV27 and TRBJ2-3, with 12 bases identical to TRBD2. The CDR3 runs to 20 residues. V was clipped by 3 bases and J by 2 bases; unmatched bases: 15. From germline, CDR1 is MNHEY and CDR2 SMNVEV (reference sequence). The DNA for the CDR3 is TGTGCCAGCAGTTTTTTAGGACTAGCGGGATTCGCTGGGTCCACAGATACGCAGTATTTT. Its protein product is CASSFLGLAGFAGSTDTQYF.

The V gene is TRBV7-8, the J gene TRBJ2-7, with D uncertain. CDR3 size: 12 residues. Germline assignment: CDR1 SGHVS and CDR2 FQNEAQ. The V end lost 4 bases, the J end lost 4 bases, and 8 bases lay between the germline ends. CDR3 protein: CASSWASYEQYF. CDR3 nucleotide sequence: TGTGCCAGCAGCTGGGCGTCTTACGAGCAGTACTTC. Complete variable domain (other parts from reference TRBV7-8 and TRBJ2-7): GAGVSQSPRYKVAKRGQDVALRCDPISGHVSLFWYQQALGQGPEFLTYFQNEAQLDKSGLPSDRFFAERPEGSVSTLKIQRTQQEDSAVYLCASSWASYEQYFGPGTRLTVT.

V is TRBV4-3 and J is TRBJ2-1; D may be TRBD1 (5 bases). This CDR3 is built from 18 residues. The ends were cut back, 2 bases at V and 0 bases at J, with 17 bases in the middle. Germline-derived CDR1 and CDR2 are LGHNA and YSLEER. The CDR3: CASSQRGPSTSSYNEQFF. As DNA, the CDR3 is TGCGCCAGCAGCCAAAGGGGCCCCAGCACGAGCTCCTACAATGAGCAGTTCTTC.

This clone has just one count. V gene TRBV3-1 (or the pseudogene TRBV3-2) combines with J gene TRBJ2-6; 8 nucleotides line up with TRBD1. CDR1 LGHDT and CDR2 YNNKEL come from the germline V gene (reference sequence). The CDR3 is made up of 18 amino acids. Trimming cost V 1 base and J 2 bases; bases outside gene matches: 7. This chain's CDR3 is CASSQAGQGEAGANVLTF. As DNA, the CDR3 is TGTGCCAGCAGCCAAGCAGGACAGGGAGAGGCTGGGGCCAACGTCCTGACTTTC.

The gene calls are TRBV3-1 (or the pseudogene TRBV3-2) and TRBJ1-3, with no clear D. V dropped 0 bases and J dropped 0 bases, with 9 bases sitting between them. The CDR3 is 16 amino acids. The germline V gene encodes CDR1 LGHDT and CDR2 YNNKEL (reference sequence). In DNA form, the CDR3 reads TGTGCCAGCAGCCAAGATTGGAGAGACTCTGGAAACACCATATATTTT. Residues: CASSQDWRDSGNTIYF.

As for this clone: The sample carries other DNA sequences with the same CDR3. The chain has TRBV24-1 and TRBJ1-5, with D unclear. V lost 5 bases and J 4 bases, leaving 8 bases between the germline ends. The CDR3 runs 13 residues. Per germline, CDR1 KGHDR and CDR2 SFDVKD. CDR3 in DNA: TGTGCCACCAGTGCGGGGAGTAATCAGCCCCAGCATTTT. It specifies CATSAGSNQPQHF.

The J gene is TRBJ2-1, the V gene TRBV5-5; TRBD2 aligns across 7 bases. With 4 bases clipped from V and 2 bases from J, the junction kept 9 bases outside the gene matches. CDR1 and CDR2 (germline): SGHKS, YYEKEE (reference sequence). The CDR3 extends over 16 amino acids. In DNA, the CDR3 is TGTGCCAGCAGCATTCAGACGACTAGCCCCTACAATGAGCAGTTCTTC. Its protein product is CASSIQTTSPYNEQFF.

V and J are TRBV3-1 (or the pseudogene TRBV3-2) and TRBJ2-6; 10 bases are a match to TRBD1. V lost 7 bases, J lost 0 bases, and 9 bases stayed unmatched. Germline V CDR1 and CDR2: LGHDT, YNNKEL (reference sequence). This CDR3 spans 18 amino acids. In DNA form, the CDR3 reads TGTGCCAGCACCCGGGGAGGGACAGGGGTCTCTGGGGCCAACGTCCTGACTTTC. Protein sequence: CASTRGGTGVSGANVLTF.

Here the CDR3 reads CASSQGAGTQYF. The DNA for the CDR3 is TGTGCCAGCTCTCAGGGGGCCGGAACGCAGTATTTT. The gene calls are TRBV6-5 and TRBJ2-3; TRBD1 aligns across 8 bases. Per the germline V gene, CDR1 is MNHEY and CDR2 is SVGAGI. This CDR3 contains 12 residues. After removal of 8 bases from V and 9 bases from J, the junction contained 7 bases not matched to a gene.

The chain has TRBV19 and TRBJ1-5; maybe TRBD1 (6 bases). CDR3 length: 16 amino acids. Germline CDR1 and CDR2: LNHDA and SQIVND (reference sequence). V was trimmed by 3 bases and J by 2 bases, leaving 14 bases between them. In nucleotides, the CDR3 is TGTGCCAGTAGTATCCCCTCGGGGGGGCGCAATCAGCCCCAGCATTTT. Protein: CASSIPSGGRNQPQHF.

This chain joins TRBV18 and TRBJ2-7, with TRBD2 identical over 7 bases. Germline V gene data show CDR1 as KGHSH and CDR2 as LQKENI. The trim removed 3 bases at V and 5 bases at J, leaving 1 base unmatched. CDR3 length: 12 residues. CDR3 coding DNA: TGTGCCAGCTCACCGGGGACTAACGAGCAGTACTTC. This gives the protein CASSPGTNEQYF.

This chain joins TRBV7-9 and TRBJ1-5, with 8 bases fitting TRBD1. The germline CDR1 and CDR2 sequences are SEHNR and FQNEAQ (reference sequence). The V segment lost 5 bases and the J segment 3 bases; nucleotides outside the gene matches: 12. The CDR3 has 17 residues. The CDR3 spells CASSPNFTGGLNQPQHF. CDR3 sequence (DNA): TGTGCCAGCAGCCCGAACTTTACAGGGGGACTCAATCAGCCCCAGCATTTT.

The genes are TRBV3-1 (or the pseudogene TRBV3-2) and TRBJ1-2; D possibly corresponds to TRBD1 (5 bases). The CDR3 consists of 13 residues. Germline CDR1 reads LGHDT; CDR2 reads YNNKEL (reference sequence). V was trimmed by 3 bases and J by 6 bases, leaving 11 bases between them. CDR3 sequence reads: CASSQQGRDGYTF. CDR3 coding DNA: TGTGCCAGCAGCCAGCAGGGTCGGGATGGCTACACCTTC.

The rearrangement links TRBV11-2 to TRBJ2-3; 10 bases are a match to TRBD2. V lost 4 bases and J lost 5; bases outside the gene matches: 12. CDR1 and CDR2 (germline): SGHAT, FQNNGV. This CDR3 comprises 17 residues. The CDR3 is CASSSGEIAGGKDTQYF. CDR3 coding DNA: TGTGCCAGCAGCTCCGGAGAAATAGCGGGAGGTAAAGATACGCAGTATTTT.

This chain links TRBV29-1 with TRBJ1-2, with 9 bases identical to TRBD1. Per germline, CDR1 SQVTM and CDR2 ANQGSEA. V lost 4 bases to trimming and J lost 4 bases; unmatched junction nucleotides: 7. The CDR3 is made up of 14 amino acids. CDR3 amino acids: CSVAIDRGAYGYTF. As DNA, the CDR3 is TGCAGCGTTGCCATCGACAGGGGGGCCTATGGCTACACCTTC.